A selection of T cell receptor beta chains follows, all from one sample in a study of T cells in Graves' hyperthyroidism and ophthalmopathy. A single record per CDR3 protein comes from TCRdb applying MiXCR to the multiplex PCR reads. The sample shows 610,000 or so distinct CDR3 sequences, approximately 44% of them seen only once. The sample consisted of peripheral blood or thyroid tissue (not recorded which). Every receptor here comes from a woman between 18 and 30 years old with Graves' hyperthyroidism. Each CDR3 is given with its conserved first and last residue. A D gene is named only where the DNA matches it firmly. Rows may omit the clone size; those that give it use once, few, many or a size class.

j_call v_call d_call clone_size cdr3_aa cdr3_nt
TRBJ1-2 TRBV7-2 - - CASSRERGVGGYTF TGTGCCAGCAGCCGTGAGCGGGGGGTTGGTGGCTACACCTTC
TRBJ2-6 TRBV7-3 TRBD1 many CASSPRGSTLSGANVLTF TGTGCCAGCAGCCCCAGGGGGAGCACACTCTCTGGGGCCAACGTCCTGACTTTC
TRBJ1-6 TRBV4-3 - many CASSQDRVGSPLHF TGCGCCAGCAGCCAAGATCGGGTGGGTTCACCCCTCCACTTT
TRBJ2-7 TRBV10-3 - - CASSYGTPDIQYEQYF TGTGCCAGCAGTTACGGGACACCAGATATACAGTACGAGCAGTACTTC
TRBJ1-1 TRBV18 - few CASSPQQGGTEAFF TGTGCCAGCTCACCACAGCAGGGTGGCACTGAAGCTTTCTTT
TRBJ1-4 TRBV7-2 - - CASSLVLAGGYNEKLFF TGTGCCAGCAGCTTAGTACTGGCGGGAGGGTACAATGAAAAACTGTTTTTT
TRBJ1-6 TRBV2 - - CASSSEDSSPLHF TGTGCCAGCAGTTCAGAGGATAGTTCACCCCTCCACTTT
TRBJ2-5 TRBV5-1 TRBD2 many CASSLASGGTETQYF TGCGCCAGCAGCTTAGCTTCGGGGGGAACGGAGACCCAGTACTTC
TRBJ1-4 TRBV7-2 - - CASSIPSGTEGKKLFF TGTGCCAGCAGCATTCCTAGCGGGACGGAGGGGAAAAAACTGTTTTTT
TRBJ2-6 TRBV7-8 TRBD2 many CASSLGGPGLAGDGANVLTF TGTGCCAGCAGCTTAGGTGGACCGGGACTAGCGGGAGATGGGGCCAACGTCCTGACTTTC
TRBJ2-7 TRBV20-1 - few CSAPPGTLADNEQYF TGCAGTGCTCCCCCCGGGACTTTGGCTGACAATGAGCAGTACTTC
TRBJ2-6 TRBV25-1 - many CASSVGANVLTF TGTGCCAGCAGTGTTGGGGCCAACGTCCTGACTTTC
TRBJ2-3 TRBV7-9 - - CASSVEDFASTDTQYF TGTGCCAGCAGCGTAGAGGACTTCGCAAGCACAGATACGCAGTATTTT
TRBJ2-3 TRBV7-2 - - CASSSQLALGTDTQYF TGTGCCAGCAGCTCTCAACTAGCTTTGGGGACAGATACGCAGTATTTT
TRBJ1-3 TRBV7-9 - - CASSLEDRGNTIYF TGTGCCAGCAGCTTAGAGGACAGAGGAAACACCATATATTTT
TRBJ1-6 TRBV27 - - CASSFSRQTPLHF TGTGCCAGCAGTTTTTCGAGACAGACGCCCCTCCACTTT
TRBJ1-2 TRBV11-2 - - CASSPAGSGGYTF TGTGCCAGCAGCCCTGCCGGGAGTGGTGGCTACACCTTC
TRBJ2-2 TRBV4-1 - many CASSQSLTGELFF TGCGCCAGCAGCCAATCCCTTACCGGGGAGCTGTTTTTT
TRBJ2-2 TRBV5-4 TRBD1 - CASSEAQGARTGELFF TGTGCCAGCAGCGAAGCCCAGGGGGCGCGGACCGGGGAGCTGTTTTTT
TRBJ2-5 TRBV4-3 - many CASSQAGGVRGETQYF TGCGCCAGCAGCCAAGCCGGGGGAGTTAGAGGAGAGACCCAGTACTTC
TRBJ1-1 TRBV29-1 - - CSASRQNFEAFF TGCAGCGCTTCCCGACAAAACTTTGAAGCTTTCTTT
TRBJ1-1 TRBV7-9 - many CASSLAEGRWTEAFF TGTGCCAGCAGCTTAGCGGAGGGGCGTTGGACTGAAGCTTTCTTT
TRBJ1-2 TRBV24-1 - - CATIAGGPPSSTFYGYTF TGTGCCACAATAGCGGGAGGGCCTCCGAGCAGTACTTTCTATGGCTACACCTTC
TRBJ1-4 TRBV7-9 - - CASSLYRF TGTGCCAGCAGCTTATATAGGTTT
TRBJ2-7 TRBV7-9 - many CASSAQTISYEQYF TGTGCCAGCAGCGCCCAGACTATCTCCTACGAGCAGTACTTC
TRBJ1-5 TRBV2 - - CAAGQPQHF TGTGCCGCGGGTCAGCCCCAGCATTTT
TRBJ2-2 TRBV24-1 TRBD1 - CATSDPGGQGLTGELFF TGTGCCACCAGTGACCCGGGGGGACAGGGCCTTACCGGGGAGCTGTTTTTT
TRBJ2-5 TRBV11-2 - many CASEAEGQETQYF TGTGCCAGCGAAGCGGAGGGCCAAGAGACCCAGTACTTC
TRBJ2-1 TRBV5-1 TRBD2 - CASSPWREGLNEQFF TGCGCCAGCAGCCCCTGGCGGGAGGGCCTCAATGAGCAGTTCTTC
TRBJ2-6 TRBV12-3/TRBV12-4 - - CASSWRSSSGANVLTF TGTGCCAGCAGTTGGAGAAGCAGCTCTGGGGCCAACGTCCTGACTTTC
TRBJ1-2 TRBV4-2 - - CASSRSGEGGYTF TGTGCCAGCAGCCGCTCGGGGGAGGGCGGCTACACCTTC
TRBJ1-2 TRBV2 - - CASRLLEGNYGYTF TGTGCCAGCAGGTTATTGGAAGGAAACTATGGCTACACCTTC
TRBJ2-5 TRBV9 TRBD2 many CASSATSGGRETQYF TGTGCCAGCAGCGCTACTAGCGGGGGCAGGGAGACCCAGTACTTC
TRBJ1-2 TRBV6-6 - - CASSYSTGGNTF TGTGCCAGCAGTTACTCGACAGGTGGAAACACCTTC
TRBJ1-4 TRBV19 - many CASSIDNREANEKLFF TGTGCCAGTAGTATAGACAATCGGGAGGCAAATGAAAAACTGTTTTTT
TRBJ2-2 TRBV7-6 - - CASSPNYGTGELFF TGTGCCAGCAGCCCAAACTACGGGACCGGGGAGCTGTTTTTT
TRBJ1-6 TRBV7-2 - many CASSSPNPPSPLHF TGTGCCAGCAGCTCCCCCAATCCGCCCTCACCCCTCCACTTT
TRBJ1-5 TRBV20-1 TRBD1 - CSAPGQGGSNEHF TGCAGTGCACCGGGACAGGGAGGAAGCAACGAGCATTTT
TRBJ1-2 TRBV24-1 - - CATSGGRYGYTF TGTGCCACCAGTGGGGGGAGATATGGCTACACCTTC
TRBJ2-5 TRBV11-2 TRBD2 - CARSSNIAGQETQYF TGTGCCAGAAGCTCCAATATAGCGGGGCAAGAGACCCAGTACTTC
TRBJ2-7 TRBV5-6 - many CASSPDRDYSYEQYF TGTGCCAGCAGCCCGGACAGGGACTACTCCTACGAGCAGTACTTC
TRBJ2-2 TRBV20-1 - - CSASLVFPGELFF TGCAGTGCTTCCCTCGTGTTTCCCGGGGAGCTGTTTTTT
TRBJ1-1 TRBV19 - few CASSSGLSYVLGTEAFF TGTGCCAGTAGTTCCGGGTTAAGCTATGTATTGGGCACTGAAGCTTTCTTT
TRBJ1-2 TRBV5-1 - many CASSLETNGYTF TGCGCCAGCAGCTTGGAGACAAATGGCTACACCTTC
TRBJ1-1 TRBV3-1 TRBD1 many CASSPLYRGTEAFF TGTGCCAGCAGCCCCCTGTACAGGGGCACTGAAGCTTTCTTT
TRBJ2-5 TRBV19 - - CASSPGTLNTGTTGREAETQYF TGTGCCAGTAGTCCCGGGACATTGAACACCGGGACTACTGGCAGGGAAGCAGAGACCCAGTACTTC
TRBJ1-1 TRBV29-1 - - CSLRQGFGLDTEAFF TGCAGCTTACGCCAGGGGTTTGGGCTGGACACTGAAGCTTTCTTT
TRBJ1-2 TRBV29-1 - - CSVSGGGRGSNAEYGYTF TGCAGCGTTAGTGGTGGCGGGAGAGGTTCAAATGCGGAATATGGCTACACCTTC
TRBJ2-7 TRBV13 - many CASSPSPYSDEQYF TGTGCCAGCAGCCCCTCACCCTACTCGGACGAGCAGTACTTC